A selection of T cell receptor beta chains follows, all from one sample in a study of blood T cell repertoires in COVID-19. This table comes from immunoSEQ multiplex PCR, and its TCRdb copy is limited to in-frame clones, with some not included. Of a few hundred thousand clones listed, 88% were seen once; the top ten hold roughly a tenth. Material: peripheral blood. These receptors were obtained from a woman in her seventies with COVID-19, enrolled during active disease. Both conserved end residues are part of each CDR3.

cdr3_length	v_call	j_call	cdr3_aa
12	TRBV28	TRBJ1-1	CASSSGVQTAFF
14	TRBV5-8	TRBJ2-3	CASSQTSGADTQYF
12	TRBV5-1	TRBJ2-7	CASSTGGYEQYF
12	TRBV28	TRBJ1-3	CASGTLRNTIYF
15	TRBV2	TRBJ2-1	CASTGGMSSYNEQFF
14	TRBV30	TRBJ1-2	CAWSVHRGNYGYTF
14	TRBV27	TRBJ1-3	CASSTLESGNTIYF
16	TRBV30	TRBJ1-6	CAWSHGTGGANSPLHF
12	TRBV6-5	TRBJ2-7	CASSYQGYEQYF
16	TRBV27	TRBJ1-1	CASHRQEGFMSTEAFF
15	TRBV5-1	TRBJ2-1	CASSLEAARFNEQFF
15	TRBV5-1	TRBJ2-1	CASSQTSGKRNEQFF
15	TRBV7-3	TRBJ1-5	CASSLTLAGRQPQHF
16	TRBV19	TRBJ1-2	CASSIVSGGGRRGYTF
15	TRBV3-1/TRBV3-2	TRBJ2-2	CASSPSTGVAGELFF
15	TRBV15	TRBJ2-7	CATSRDSLAEYEQYF
16	TRBV7-9	TRBJ1-5	CASSDRDRGVNQPQHF
13	TRBV7-8	TRBJ1-5	CASSWSGDQPQHF
13	TRBV7-3	TRBJ2-1	CASSPPAGHEQFF
16	TRBV5-1	TRBJ2-3	CASSIQGRTSTDTQYF
15	TRBV15	TRBJ1-6	CATSRKQGFNSPLHF
12	TRBV10-1	TRBJ1-1	CASSPGGTEAFF
14	TRBV18	TRBJ1-1	CASSPAQQRTEAFF
14	TRBV6-2/TRBV6-3	TRBJ1-2	CASSYAAAFYGYTF
14	TRBV5-5	TRBJ2-1	CASSLAGAYNEQFF
18	TRBV2	TRBJ1-5	CASSVGTGGIGSNQPQHF
14	TRBV30	TRBJ1-2	CAWHAPGANYGYTF
14	TRBV30	TRBJ2-7	CAWSGPGASREQYF
17	TRBV4-3	TRBJ2-3	CASSQDYGRGSTDTQYF
13	TRBV19	TRBJ1-1	CASSGQLNTEAFF
13	TRBV7-3	TRBJ1-1	CASSSQGAAEAFF
13	TRBV6-1	TRBJ1-1	CASSERLGGEAFF
13	TRBV27	TRBJ1-4	CASSLRSNEKLFF
13	TRBV5-1	TRBJ2-7	CASSRGQTYEQYF
14	TRBV7-2	TRBJ1-5	CASSASTVDQPQHF
16	TRBV19	TRBJ2-3	CASSPVAGLSHYTQYF
13	TRBV10-3	TRBJ1-2	CAIMTGEWDGYTF
16	TRBV5-1	TRBJ2-1	CASSLGGSGDYNEQFF
15	TRBV19	TRBJ2-7	CASSIGTGALYEQYF
14	TRBV29-1	TRBJ1-5	CSAITGDFSQPQHF
20	TRBV4-3	TRBJ2-6	CASSQDKGRPLRGGANVLTF
15	TRBV19	TRBJ2-7	CASSKANSGSVEQYF
14	TRBV6-6	TRBJ2-7	CASTAGTVHAEQYF
15	TRBV5-1	TRBJ2-1	CASSLVREVNNEQFF